The 9 T cell receptor beta chains below come from one sample, sequenced in a study of beta chain features in type 1 diabetes. The study, taken as a whole, reports: Patients with Type 1 diabetes showed moderately but significantly shorter TCRB CDR3s in all four CD4+ subsets.

Isolated RNA was reverse transcribed in full, so expressed TCRB transcripts were sequenced. Sequenced by immunoSEQ multiplex PCR; TCRdb stores in-frame clones only, minus some. Here the sample spans some 160,000 clones, 6.5% to 10% being singletons. The antigens of these receptors remain unknown. The sequenced sample consisted of central memory CD4+ T cells from blood. These receptors were collected from a woman aged 18-29 years with type 1 diabetes.

The chain is built from TRBV7-2 and TRBJ2-2; D might be TRBD2 (7 bases). With 6 bases removed from V and 0 bases from J, the gap between germline ends came to 8 bases. Germline CDR1 SGHTA, CDR2 FQGNSA. CDR3 length equals 14 residues. CDR3 in DNA: TGTGCCAGCAGGGGGGGGCCGAACACCGGGGAGCTGTTTTTT. Its translation: CASRGGPNTGELFF.

This sequence joins TRBV30 and TRBJ2-5; D not resolved. Trimming removed 1 base from V and 2 bases from J, with 5 bases in between. CDR3 size: 12 residues. Germline CDR1 and CDR2: GTSNPN and SVGIG (reference sequence). CDR3 amino acids: CAWSASQETQYF. In nucleotides, the CDR3 is TGTGCCTGGAGTGCTAGTCAAGAGACCCAGTACTTC.

This clone was detected only a few times. The V call is TRBV5-1, the J call TRBJ1-2, with 8 bases identical to TRBD1. V was clipped by 7 bases and J by 3 bases; unmatched bases: 5. The CDR3 extends over 13 amino acids. Germline lookup yields CDR1 SGHRS and CDR2 YFSETQ. As DNA, the CDR3 is TGCGCCAGCGACATGACAGGGGACTATGGCTACACCTTC. Protein product: CASDMTGDYGYTF.

A few counts support this clone. The chain uses TRBV10-3 and TRBJ1-1; no firm D call. Deletions cut 3 bases from V and 2 bases from J, with 4 bases between. Per the germline V gene, CDR1 is ENHRY and CDR2 is SYGVKD. The CDR3 loop spans 12 amino acids. The CDR3 protein is CAISELNTEAFF. The CDR3 DNA reads as TGTGCCATCAGTGAATTAAACACTGAAGCTTTCTTT.

This chain links TRBV5-1 with TRBJ1-1; no clear D gene. Germline assignment: CDR1 SGHRS and CDR2 YFSETQ. The CDR3 runs 14 residues. Trimming pared 0 bases from V and 6 bases from J, leaving 12 bases between. CDR3 residues: CASSLGAGNAEAFF. CDR3 in DNA: TGCGCCAGCAGCTTGGGAGCGGGTAACGCTGAAGCTTTCTTT.

This clone was seen a handful of times. This sequence joins TRBV19 and TRBJ1-5; D unresolved. Germline V gene lookup returns CDR1 LNHDA and CDR2 SQIVND (reference sequence). The CDR3 length is 14 residues. V lost 1 base and J lost 2, with 6 bases in between. In DNA, the CDR3 is TGTGCCAGTAGTATAGGTCCAGGCAATCAGCCCCAGCATTTT. Its protein is CASSIGPGNQPQHF.

This clone was recorded a few times. This rearrangement joins TRBV4-3 to TRBJ2-5; the match to TRBD1 covers 7 bases. Germline V lookup: CDR1 LGHNA, CDR2 YSLEER. CDR3 length: 17 residues. V shed 1 base and J 5 bases; nucleotides not matched to a gene: 13. As DNA, the CDR3 is TGCGCCAGCAGCCAAGTGGTAGGGGGCGCCCAGAGGGAGACCCAGTACTTC. Translated, it gives CASSQVVGGAQRETQYF.

This chain uses TRBV6-6 with TRBJ2-2, with a tentative D call TRBD1 (6 bases). The germline V gene encodes CDR1 MNHNY and CDR2 SVGAGI (reference sequence). Trimming pared 7 bases from V and 4 bases from J, leaving 16 bases between. The CDR3 consists of 15 residues. CDR3: CASTLGGGVTGELFF. CDR3 sequence (DNA): TGTGCCAGCACCTTAGGGGGTGGAGTCACCGGGGAGCTGTTTTTT.

The chain uses TRBV10-3 and TRBJ2-2, with 8 bases that match TRBD1. Germline V gene sequence: CDR1 ENHRY, CDR2 SYGVKD. With V trimmed by 9 bases and J by 5 bases, 14 bases remained unmatched. The CDR3 has 16 amino acids. CDR3 DNA sequence: TGTGCCATGAGGTCAATTTTGACAGGGGAGACCGGGGAGCTGTTTTTT. Protein: CAMRSILTGETGELFF.